These 5 T cell receptor beta chains came from one sample sequenced in a study of tumor-infiltrating lymphocytes in primary liver carcinoma. Priming with a constant-region primer yielded TCR beta cDNA from 450 to 550 ng total RNA. Slightly modified ARM-PCR served as the procedure for the TCR beta libraries. These libraries came from three rounds of nested multiplex PCR. The two initial PCR rounds, about 9 cycles each, used TRBV1-TRBV30 forward and C-beta reverse primers. TCRdb re-called the multiplex PCR reads with MiXCR, one entry per CDR3 protein. The sample gives 95,000 to 150,000 distinct CDR3 sequences, 50% to 80% of which show up once; more than 7% is in the top ten. It was from around 18-30 mg of unsorted bulk tissue that RNA and DNA were co-extracted. Input material: liver tumor tissue from sampling region 3. As to subset: tumor region T3, left-lateral pole. These receptors were taken from a woman aged 55-70 years with primary liver carcinoma and hepatitis B virus infection.

Turning to this clonotype: The germline gene is not matched at one end of the junction; a read error may be the cause. J is TRBJ2-2 and V is TRBV7-8; D might be TRBD1 or TRBD2, each matching 5 bases. The CDR3 has 14 amino acids. The V gene's germline CDR1 is SGHVS and CDR2 FQNEAQ. The CDR3: CASSRDENTRELFF. The CDR3 coding sequence is TGTGCCAGTAGCAGGGACGAGAACACCAGGGAGCTGTTTTTT.

As concerns this clonotype: Since the CDR3 does not end with the conserved phenylalanine or tryptophan, this likely comes from a read error. The V call is TRBV6-5, the J call TRBJ2-3; 7 positions agree with TRBD2. Germline V gives CDR1 MNHEY, CDR2 SVGAGI. This CDR3 region has 15 residues. CDR3 protein: CTSSPRAGGTDTQYL. In nucleotides, the CDR3 is TGTACCAGCAGTCCACGGGCGGGAGGCACAGATACGCAGTATCTT.

Regarding this clonotype: Given a much more abundant clone one base away, this may be a read error. This chain uses TRBV2 with TRBJ2-3, with D maybe TRBD1 (5 bases). The J call may be mistaken, given a closer DNA end match to TRBJ1-5. Germline V gives CDR1 SNHLY, CDR2 FYNNEI. This CDR3 is 15 amino acids long. The CDR3 nucleotides read TGTGCCAGCAGTTCGCAGGGTTTGAACGCAGATACGCAGCATTTT. Its translation: CASSSQGLNADTQHF.

Comments on this clonotype: The junction shows a germline mismatch at one end, possibly a read error. The chain employs TRBV11-2 and TRBJ1-2, with 7 positions matching TRBD1. This CDR3 contains 13 residues. Germline CDR1 SGHAT, CDR2 FQNNGV. The CDR3 bases are TGTACCATCAGCTTAGCAGGGGGGTATGGCTACACATTC. Its translation: CTISLAGGYGYTF.

This clonotype appeared many times. J is TRBJ2-5 and V is TRBV7-8, with no clear D. V lost 5 bases and J 1 base, leaving 11 bases between the germline ends. This CDR3 is 14 amino acids long. Germline CDR1 and CDR2: SGHVS and FQNEAQ. CDR3 loop: CASSPPPFQETQYF. The DNA of the CDR3 is TGTGCCAGCAGCCCTCCCCCTTTCCAAGAGACCCAGTACTTC. The whole variable domain, filled in from reference TRBV7-8 and TRBJ2-5, reads GAGVSQSPRYKVAKRGQDVALRCDPISGHVSLFWYQQALGQGPEFLTYFQNEAQLDKSGLPSDRFFAERPEGSVSTLKIQRTQQEDSAVYLCASSPPPFQETQYFGPGTRLLVL.